This T cell receptor (beta chain) was profiled in a study of blood T cell repertoires in COVID-19. Study in general: The United States, Italy and Spain supplied acute and convalescent COVID-19 samples. The analysed material was cDNA or gDNA that came from T cells, B-cell-depleted T cells, or PBMCs.

The method was immunoSEQ multiplex PCR; TCRdb's version includes in-frame clones alone and lacks a portion of them. Of approximately 90,000 clones in the sample, around 88% were seen once. V was clipped by 1 base and J by 3 bases, with 10 bases between them. Germline V lookup: CDR1 LGHDT, CDR2 YNNKEL (reference sequence). This CDR3 has 14 residues. The sample was peripheral blood. The sequence derives from a man between 60 and 75 years old with acute or convalescent COVID-19. The V call is TRBV3-1 (or the pseudogene TRBV3-2), the J call TRBJ2-7; D is uncertain. Here the CDR3 reads CASSQGYSNYEQYF. For the CDR3, the DNA is TGTGCCAGCAGCCAAGGATACAGCAACTACGAGCAGTACTTC.